This T cell receptor beta chain was recovered during a study of CD8+ T cells in alopecia areata. Overall study results and limits: Patients shared TCRs less clearly than mice did, possibly for HLA-related reasons.

Germline lookup yields CDR1 SEHNR and CDR2 FQNEAQ (reference sequence). The CDR3 length is 14 residues. V shed 7 bases and J shed 2 bases, with 15 bases lying between them. As to this clone: Its antigen is unidentified.

cDNA prepared by RNA extraction and subsequent reverse transcription served as the template for sequencing. Here immunoSEQ multiplex PCR was the method, and the copy in TCRdb shows in-frame clones only, minus some. In the table there are about 100,000 clones, around 59% of which are singletons. The rearrangement links TRBV7-9 to TRBJ2-7; the D gene is possibly TRBD2 (6 bases). This sequence originates from a human donor in good health. Sequenced input: CD8+ T cells sorted from blood. As DNA, the CDR3 is TGTGCCAGCACCCCCGCCGGGACTCCCTACGAGCAGTACTTC. It codes for CASTPAGTPYEQYF.